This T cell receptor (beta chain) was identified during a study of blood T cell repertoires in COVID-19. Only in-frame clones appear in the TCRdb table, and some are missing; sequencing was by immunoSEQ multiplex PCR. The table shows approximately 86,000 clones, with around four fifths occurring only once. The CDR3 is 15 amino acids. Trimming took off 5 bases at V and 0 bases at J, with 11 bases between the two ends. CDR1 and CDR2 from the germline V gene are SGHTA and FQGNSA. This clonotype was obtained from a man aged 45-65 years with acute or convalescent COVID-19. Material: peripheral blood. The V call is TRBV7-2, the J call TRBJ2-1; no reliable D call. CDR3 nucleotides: TGTGCCAGCAGCCCCCGTATGAGCTCCTACAATGAGCAGTTCTTC. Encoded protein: CASSPRMSSYNEQFF. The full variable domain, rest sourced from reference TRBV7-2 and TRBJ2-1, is GAGVSQSPSNKVTEKGKDVELRCDPISGHTALYWYRQSLGQGLEFLIYFQGNSAPDKSGLPSDRFSAERTGGSVSTLTIQRTQQEDSAVYLCASSPRMSSYNEQFFGPGTRLTVL.